Listed below are T cell receptor beta chains from one sample, sequenced in a study of blood T cell repertoires in COVID-19. Here immunoSEQ multiplex PCR was the method, and the copy in TCRdb shows in-frame clones only, minus some. The repertoire includes about 82,000 clones, about 73% of them detected once, and 35% to 40% sits in the top ten. The material sequenced was peripheral blood. Every receptor here comes from a man aged 60 to 75 with COVID-19, enrolled during active disease. The conserved cysteine and the conserved F or W are not part of the CDR3 here.

CDR3aa	v_gene
ASSFGITDTQY	TRBV5-1
ASSLGTGGSGANVLT	TRBV5-1
ASSARTSGALAKNIQY	TRBV19
ASSQDMLAGAIYEQY	TRBV4-3
ASSPAGGTEAF	TRBV7-9
ASSQDPSYTGELF	TRBV4-1
ASSLTSGSPTDTQY	TRBV5-1
ATSSHRGPGNTIY	TRBV15
ASSGTRRGEQF	TRBV9
ASSRTGDGYT	TRBV7-3
ATPLNGSPFTQY	TRBV12-1
ASSVGSGVLTEAF	TRBV7-9
ASSYQLEQY	TRBV6-2/TRBV6-3
ASSKCGGWSGTDTQY	TRBV21-1
ASSRPELEQY	TRBV7-9
ASSDWRGPFIQETQY	TRBV2
ASRGAGESYEQY	TRBV6-5
ASSLQPGLAGDEQF	TRBV19
ASSLDNFNGYT	TRBV5-4
ATSRDRGANYGYT	TRBV15
ASSLDSLGVGYT	TRBV14
ASSLGPAEETQY	TRBV7-2